A selection of T cell receptor beta chains follows, all from one sample in a study of shared clonotypes between healthy human individuals. The assay was immunoSEQ multiplex PCR, and TCRdb's table has in-frame clones only and misses some. Counted here are about half a million clones, roughly 85% occurring once; the ten biggest clones make up about 12%. What was sequenced was PBMCs. The receptors here all came from a woman in her thirties or forties in good health. Some clones in this sample may be carry-over from other donors' samples. CDR3s include the opening cysteine and the closing phenylalanine or tryptophan. The order of the fields is J gene, clone size, V gene, CDR3 protein. Size tells how often a clone was seen (once, few, many) or the class of an expanded clone, and some rows leave it out.

J gene: TRBJ2-7; clone size: once; V gene: TRBV10-3; CDR3 protein: CAINLGQGAYEQYF
J gene: TRBJ2-1; clone size: .; V gene: TRBV11-2; CDR3 protein: CASSVGSYNEQFF
J gene: TRBJ1-1; clone size: .; V gene: TRBV9; CDR3 protein: CASSASTGGTEAFF
J gene: TRBJ2-1; clone size: once; V gene: TRBV11-1; CDR3 protein: CASSLGLAGGHEQFF
J gene: TRBJ2-3; clone size: once; V gene: TRBV4-3; CDR3 protein: CASSHGLAGGSDTQYF
J gene: TRBJ1-1; clone size: .; V gene: TRBV6-6; CDR3 protein: CASSGTLNTEAFF
J gene: TRBJ2-7; clone size: .; V gene: TRBV19; CDR3 protein: CASSTGGPSYEQYF
J gene: TRBJ1-5; clone size: once; V gene: TRBV18; CDR3 protein: CASSPNDRGNQPQHF
J gene: TRBJ1-5; clone size: .; V gene: TRBV7-9; CDR3 protein: CASSLGQGQPQHF
J gene: TRBJ2-7; clone size: .; V gene: TRBV28; CDR3 protein: CASSFPPLSYEQYF
J gene: TRBJ2-5; clone size: .; V gene: TRBV7-9; CDR3 protein: CASSLGGGRGQTQYF
J gene: TRBJ2-5; clone size: once; V gene: TRBV2; CDR3 protein: CASSFGVSLYQETQYF
J gene: TRBJ2-3; clone size: .; V gene: TRBV5-6; CDR3 protein: CASSPPGVQGTQYF
J gene: TRBJ2-2; clone size: .; V gene: TRBV9; CDR3 protein: CASSVGSSNTGELFF
J gene: TRBJ2-2; clone size: .; V gene: TRBV5-1; CDR3 protein: CASSAPETGVTGELFF
J gene: TRBJ2-1; clone size: .; V gene: TRBV5-1; CDR3 protein: CASSVSESSYNEQFF
J gene: TRBJ2-1; clone size: .; V gene: TRBV11-2; CDR3 protein: CASSPVGQGFGEQFF
J gene: TRBJ2-5; clone size: .; V gene: TRBV18; CDR3 protein: CASSHPAGAEETQYF
J gene: TRBJ2-3; clone size: once; V gene: TRBV7-2; CDR3 protein: CASSPGEPDTQYF
J gene: TRBJ2-1; clone size: few; V gene: TRBV6-4; CDR3 protein: CASSAQALHNEQFF
J gene: TRBJ2-1; clone size: .; V gene: TRBV5-4; CDR3 protein: CASSWGLAGAYNEQFF
J gene: TRBJ2-2; clone size: .; V gene: TRBV30; CDR3 protein: CAWRTGGAGELFF
J gene: TRBJ2-1; clone size: once; V gene: TRBV29-1; CDR3 protein: CSGYGVSSSYNEQFF
J gene: TRBJ2-1; clone size: .; V gene: TRBV19; CDR3 protein: CASSIAGQGGYNEQFF
J gene: TRBJ2-5; clone size: .; V gene: TRBV11-2; CDR3 protein: CASSATGNQETQYF
J gene: TRBJ2-7; clone size: .; V gene: TRBV5-6; CDR3 protein: CASSDWGQAYEQYF
J gene: TRBJ2-3; clone size: .; V gene: TRBV19; CDR3 protein: CASSIPRERDTQYF
J gene: TRBJ2-1; clone size: .; V gene: TRBV5-1; CDR3 protein: CASSLERLGQFF
J gene: TRBJ2-7; clone size: .; V gene: TRBV19; CDR3 protein: CASSFRRGPYEQYF
J gene: TRBJ1-2; clone size: few; V gene: TRBV7-8; CDR3 protein: CASSLTDTYGYTF
J gene: TRBJ2-1; clone size: few; V gene: TRBV7-9; CDR3 protein: CASSFQVRRPDEQFF
J gene: TRBJ2-3; clone size: .; V gene: TRBV19; CDR3 protein: CASSPRGYTQYF
J gene: TRBJ2-1; clone size: .; V gene: TRBV11-2; CDR3 protein: CASSRRGNSYNEQFF
J gene: TRBJ2-1; clone size: few; V gene: TRBV9; CDR3 protein: CASSPGLAGVGEQFF
J gene: TRBJ2-7; clone size: .; V gene: TRBV2; CDR3 protein: CASRGEGQGYEQYF
J gene: TRBJ2-7; clone size: .; V gene: TRBV28; CDR3 protein: CASSLPLYYEQYF
J gene: TRBJ1-2; clone size: .; V gene: TRBV6-6; CDR3 protein: CASNQDYGYTF
J gene: TRBJ2-7; clone size: .; V gene: TRBV6-5; CDR3 protein: CASSSRQGRFVGQYF
J gene: TRBJ2-1; clone size: .; V gene: TRBV5-1; CDR3 protein: CASRPGTGKDEQFF
J gene: TRBJ2-1; clone size: .; V gene: TRBV7-9; CDR3 protein: CASSLSRLGGNEQFF
J gene: TRBJ2-5; clone size: once; V gene: TRBV6-5; CDR3 protein: CASIPSGSRSETQYF
J gene: TRBJ2-2; clone size: .; V gene: TRBV2; CDR3 protein: CASSSSSGELFF
J gene: TRBJ2-4; clone size: .; V gene: TRBV4-3; CDR3 protein: CASSQDNSGRAKNIQYF
J gene: TRBJ2-7; clone size: .; V gene: TRBV10-2; CDR3 protein: CASSEGLGEQYF
J gene: TRBJ2-1; clone size: .; V gene: TRBV15; CDR3 protein: CATIGLAGGGLEQFF
J gene: TRBJ1-1; clone size: .; V gene: TRBV4-2; CDR3 protein: CASSPQVRVTEAFF
J gene: TRBJ2-7; clone size: .; V gene: TRBV28; CDR3 protein: CASSPSPYEQYF
J gene: TRBJ2-4; clone size: .; V gene: TRBV28; CDR3 protein: CASSYDRGGGVDIQYF
J gene: TRBJ2-7; clone size: .; V gene: TRBV30; CDR3 protein: CAWSVGGGPPREQYF
J gene: TRBJ2-7; clone size: .; V gene: TRBV7-8; CDR3 protein: CASSPGDEQYF
J gene: TRBJ2-1; clone size: .; V gene: TRBV27; CDR3 protein: CASAGTSGYNEQFF
J gene: TRBJ2-7; clone size: few; V gene: TRBV7-2; CDR3 protein: CASSQQASYEQYF
J gene: TRBJ2-3; clone size: .; V gene: TRBV7-9; CDR3 protein: CASSSPSGMGADTQYF
J gene: TRBJ2-7; clone size: once; V gene: TRBV27; CDR3 protein: CASSPHTGLAGRLTSYEQYF